A selection of T cell receptor beta chains follows, all from one sample in a study of cytomegalovirus exposure and HLA in healthy donors. Data came from immunoSEQ multiplex PCR; TCRdb stores just in-frame clones and leaves some out. The sample carries over 150,000 clones, about 75% recorded once. The sample was PBMCs. The origin of the receptors is a male donor in good health and CMV-seropositive. The CDR3 runs from the conserved cysteine through the conserved F or W. Each record gives: V gene, D gene, J gene, clone size, CDR3 DNA, CDR3 protein. A D gene is named only where the DNA matches it firmly. Clone size is stated in some rows and not others, as once, few, many or a class when expanded.

V: TRBV11-1; D: -; J: TRBJ2-1; size: -; DNA: TGTGCCAGCAGTCCGAGAACTAGCTCCTACAATGAGCAGTTCTTC; CDR3: CASSPRTSSYNEQFF
V: TRBV5-1; D: TRBD2; J: TRBJ2-5; size: -; DNA: TGCGCCAGCAGCTTGTGGGAGGGCAGGGAGACCCAGTACTTC; CDR3: CASSLWEGRETQYF
V: TRBV2; D: TRBD1; J: TRBJ1-5; size: -; DNA: TGTGCCACCGCGGGACAGGGTAGCAATCAGCCCCAGCATTTT; CDR3: CATAGQGSNQPQHF
V: TRBV4-2; D: TRBD2; J: TRBJ2-1; size: -; DNA: TGTGCCAGCAGCCTCCGGGGACTAGCGAATGAGCAGTTCTTC; CDR3: CASSLRGLANEQFF
V: TRBV5-1; D: TRBD1; J: TRBJ1-6; size: -; DNA: TGCGCCAGCAGCTTGGAAGGGACAGGGGTCTCACCCCTCCACTTT; CDR3: CASSLEGTGVSPLHF
V: TRBV10-3; D: TRBD1; J: TRBJ1-1; size: -; DNA: TGTGCCATCAGCTACCCAGACAGGGGTGGGACTGAAGCTTTCTTT; CDR3: CAISYPDRGGTEAFF
V: TRBV5-4; D: TRBD2; J: TRBJ2-7; size: -; DNA: TGTGCCAGCAGCTACCCACTAGCGGGGCAGTACGAGCAGTACTTC; CDR3: CASSYPLAGQYEQYF
V: TRBV6-1; D: -; J: TRBJ2-5; size: -; DNA: TGTGCCAGCAGTGAAAGGCCCGGGGTGGGGGAGGCCCAGTACTTC; CDR3: CASSERPGVGEAQYF
V: TRBV2; D: TRBD2; J: TRBJ2-1; size: -; DNA: TGTGCCAGCAGTGAAGCTTTGCGGGGGAACTACAATGAGCAGTTCTTC; CDR3: CASSEALRGNYNEQFF
V: TRBV4-1; D: -; J: TRBJ2-7; size: -; DNA: TGCGCCAGCAGCCAACTCTTGACAGGTCCCCAGTACTTC; CDR3: CASSQLLTGPQYF
V: TRBV18; D: -; J: TRBJ1-1; size: -; DNA: TGTGCCAGCTCACCACTCAGCAGGAAGAACACTGAAGCTTTCTTT; CDR3: CASSPLSRKNTEAFF
V: TRBV5-6; D: -; J: TRBJ2-3; size: -; DNA: TGTGCCAGCAGCTTGGGGGGCAGGGGCACAGATACGCAGTATTTT; CDR3: CASSLGGRGTDTQYF
V: TRBV15; D: TRBD1; J: TRBJ2-1; size: -; DNA: TGTGCCACCAGCGTCGGGACAGGGGGAGCCCTCAATGAGCAGTTCTTC; CDR3: CATSVGTGGALNEQFF
V: TRBV27; D: -; J: TRBJ1-1; size: -; DNA: TGTGCCAGCAGTTTATCAGCAGGGAACACTGAAGCTTTCTTT; CDR3: CASSLSAGNTEAFF
V: TRBV10-1; D: TRBD1; J: TRBJ2-3; size: -; DNA: TGCGCCAGCAGCTCGACAGGGACGGCCTCGGGTACGCAGTATTTT; CDR3: CASSSTGTASGTQYF
V: TRBV9; D: -; J: TRBJ2-5; size: -; DNA: TGTGCCAGCAGCGTAGGACAGGTGCGGGAGACCCAGTACTTC; CDR3: CASSVGQVRETQYF
V: TRBV6-1; D: -; J: TRBJ1-4; size: -; DNA: TGTGCCAGCAGTGCCCAAAAGGGGGAGTTGGTTGAAAAACTGTTTTTT; CDR3: CASSAQKGELVEKLFF
V: TRBV6-1; D: TRBD1; J: TRBJ1-6; size: -; DNA: TGTGCCAGCAGTGAAGGACAGGGCCGGAATTCACCCCTCCACTTT; CDR3: CASSEGQGRNSPLHF
V: TRBV13; D: -; J: TRBJ2-3; size: -; DNA: TGTGCCAGCAGTTTCTTCACAGATACGCAGTATTTT; CDR3: CASSFFTDTQYF
V: TRBV14; D: -; J: TRBJ2-1; size: -; DNA: TGTGCCAGCAGTACGTTAGGGGGGGGTGAGCAGTTCTTC; CDR3: CASSTLGGGEQFF
V: TRBV6-4; D: TRBD2; J: TRBJ2-3; size: few; DNA: TGTGCCAGCAGTGAGTCCCGTAGCGGGGCAGATACGCAGTATTTT; CDR3: CASSESRSGADTQYF
V: TRBV7-2; D: -; J: TRBJ2-1; size: -; DNA: TGTGCCAGCAGCCTCGACGGACGGGACTCCAATGAGCAGTTCTTC; CDR3: CASSLDGRDSNEQFF
V: TRBV7-9; D: TRBD1; J: TRBJ2-7; size: -; DNA: TGTTCCAGCAGCCCCTCTCCGGGACAGGGGGTTTACGAGCAGTACTTC; CDR3: CSSSPSPGQGVYEQYF
V: TRBV7-3; D: TRBD2; J: TRBJ2-1; size: -; DNA: TGTGCCAGCAGCTGGACGGGGGGAACTTACAATGAGCAGTTCTTC; CDR3: CASSWTGGTYNEQFF
V: TRBV5-1; D: -; J: TRBJ1-1; size: once; DNA: TGCGCCAGCAGCTTGGGGGGACTCTCAATGAACACTGAAGCTTTCTTT; CDR3: CASSLGGLSMNTEAFF
V: TRBV30; D: -; J: TRBJ2-7; size: -; DNA: TGTGCACTTGCGCTCGGGTCTGCCTACGAGCAGTACTTC; CDR3: CALALGSAYEQYF
V: TRBV7-6; D: -; J: TRBJ2-5; size: -; DNA: TGTGCCAGCAGGTGGGGTGGAGGGCCTCAAGAGACCCAGTACTTC; CDR3: CASRWGGGPQETQYF
V: TRBV7-9; D: TRBD1; J: TRBJ1-2; size: -; DNA: TGTGCCAGCAGCTCAGGGGGGAAAAACAACTATGGCTACACCTTC; CDR3: CASSSGGKNNYGYTF
V: TRBV5-6; D: TRBD1; J: TRBJ1-4; size: few; DNA: TGTGCCAGCAGCCTACTACAGGGGACTAGGTCTGTTGAAAAACTGTTTTTT; CDR3: CASSLLQGTRSVEKLFF
V: TRBV19; D: TRBD1; J: TRBJ1-5; size: once; DNA: TGTGCCAGTAGTCCCGGGACAGGGGTTCACCAGCCCCAGCATTTT; CDR3: CASSPGTGVHQPQHF
V: TRBV6-1; D: -; J: TRBJ1-1; size: few; DNA: TGTGCCAGCAGGAAGGTCCCCCGGGGGAACACTGAAGCTTTCTTT; CDR3: CASRKVPRGNTEAFF
V: TRBV13; D: -; J: TRBJ1-2; size: -; DNA: TGTGCCAGCAGCCAAACGCTAGGGGCGGGCTACACCTTC; CDR3: CASSQTLGAGYTF
V: TRBV4-1; D: TRBD1; J: TRBJ2-7; size: -; DNA: TGCGCCAGCAGCCAGCCGACAGGGAACGAGCAGTACTTC; CDR3: CASSQPTGNEQYF
V: TRBV4-2; D: TRBD2; J: TRBJ2-5; size: -; DNA: TGTGCCAGCAGCCAAGGGGCGAGCGGGGGGGCGGGGGAGACCCAGTACTTC; CDR3: CASSQGASGGAGETQYF
V: TRBV18; D: TRBD2; J: TRBJ2-3; size: once; DNA: TGTGCCAGCTCACCTCGGACTAGCGGGTATAACACAGATACGCAGTATTTT; CDR3: CASSPRTSGYNTDTQYF
V: TRBV6-5; D: -; J: TRBJ2-2; size: -; DNA: TGTGCCAGCAGTTTCAGGACACTCCCCGGGGAGCTGTTTTTT; CDR3: CASSFRTLPGELFF
V: TRBV4-2; D: -; J: TRBJ1-1; size: -; DNA: TGTGCCAGCCGCTTAGAGCTGAACACTGAAGCTTTCTTT; CDR3: CASRLELNTEAFF
V: TRBV11-2; D: -; J: TRBJ1-1; size: once; DNA: TGTGCCAGCAGCTTAGTGCCGGGTCGGCTGAACACTGAAGCTTTCTTT; CDR3: CASSLVPGRLNTEAFF
V: TRBV7-9; D: TRBD1; J: TRBJ2-1; size: -; DNA: TGTGCCAGCAGCGGGCGGACAGGGGGTGAGATTTACAATGAGCAGTTCTTC; CDR3: CASSGRTGGEIYNEQFF
V: TRBV14; D: TRBD1; J: TRBJ1-2; size: -; DNA: TGTGCCAGCAGCCAGTACAGGGGGCTTAACTATGGCTACACCTTC; CDR3: CASSQYRGLNYGYTF
V: TRBV19; D: TRBD2; J: TRBJ2-3; size: -; DNA: TGTGCCAGTAGCACCTCTGGGCTAGCGGGGCTAAGTCGCGCAGATACGCAGTATTTT; CDR3: CASSTSGLAGLSRADTQYF
V: TRBV7-2; D: TRBD2; J: TRBJ2-1; size: -; DNA: TGTGCCAGCAGCTCTAGCGGAGTAGCGGGGGGAATTAATGAGCAGTTCTTC; CDR3: CASSSSGVAGGINEQFF
V: TRBV9; D: -; J: TRBJ1-2; size: -; DNA: TGTGCCAGCAGCGTAGCCAAGGACAGTCCCTATGGCTACACCTTC; CDR3: CASSVAKDSPYGYTF
V: TRBV27; D: -; J: TRBJ1-1; size: few; DNA: TGTGCCAGCAGTTCACAGGGTTCCACTGAAGCTTTCTTT; CDR3: CASSSQGSTEAFF
V: TRBV4-1; D: -; J: TRBJ2-7; size: -; DNA: TGCGCCAGCAGCCAAGTGGCCGGGGGTCGCGAGCAGTACTTC; CDR3: CASSQVAGGREQYF